The T cell receptor beta chain under discussion was sequenced for a study of cytomegalovirus exposure and HLA in healthy donors. Details on this clone: The antigen is not known.

The CDR3 sequence is 15 residues long. Trimming removed 5 bases at V and 3 bases at J, with 16 bases between. In germline, CDR1 is SGHNT, CDR2 YENEEA. Regarding the study as a whole: When presence/absence was analysed, sequencing depth was taken to be roughly uniform across donors. Altogether, more than 150 TCR beta chains were recorded as cytomegalovirus-associated. A later analysis found common viral pathogens apparently linked to several of the most significant clusters. CMV antigen specificity of a few CMV-associated chains was confirmed in vitro.

The PCR employed 60 Vbeta primers together with 13 Jbeta primers. Measured with immunoSEQ multiplex PCR; TCRdb has only the in-frame clones, and not every one. The repertoire includes about 140,000 clones, around 81% of them detected once, and about 2.2% sits in the top ten. The sample was PBMCs. The chain joins TRBV11-3 to TRBJ1-1; a possible D gene is TRBD1 (5 bases). This receptor was identified in a man aged 45 to 65 in good health and CMV-seronegative. Here the CDR3 reads CASSPGRGRDTEAFF. CDR3 sequence (DNA): TGTGCCAGCAGCCCTGGGAGGGGAAGGGACACTGAAGCTTTCTTT.